The present T cell receptor (beta chain) was sequenced within a study of shared clonotypes between healthy human individuals. Whole-study findings and limits: Of the naive CD4 clonotypes, about 5% were shared across several donors.

This CDR3 is 17 amino acids long. CDR1 and CDR2 from the germline V gene are SGHRS and YFSETQ. V gave up 4 bases and J gave up 6 bases; unmatched junction bases: 13. The input for sorted-subset replicate PCRs was approximately 200 ng DNA, around 30,000 T cell genomes. TCRdb's table, derived via immunoSEQ multiplex PCR, lists solely in-frame clones and lacks some. The repertoire holds 2 million to 2.5 million clones, with more than 90% as singletons. Details on this clone: The antigen remains unidentified.

The sequence was collected from a man aged 18-30 years in good health. The chain carries TRBV5-1 and TRBJ2-1, with TRBD2 identical over 10 bases. The sample comprised naive CD4+ T cells sorted from blood. Subset noted: CD45RA+ positively selected. Here the CDR3 DNA reads TGCGCCAGCAGCATGCCTAGCGGGAGAGATTGGGTCAATGAGCAGTTCTTC. Translating it yields CASSMPSGRDWVNEQFF.